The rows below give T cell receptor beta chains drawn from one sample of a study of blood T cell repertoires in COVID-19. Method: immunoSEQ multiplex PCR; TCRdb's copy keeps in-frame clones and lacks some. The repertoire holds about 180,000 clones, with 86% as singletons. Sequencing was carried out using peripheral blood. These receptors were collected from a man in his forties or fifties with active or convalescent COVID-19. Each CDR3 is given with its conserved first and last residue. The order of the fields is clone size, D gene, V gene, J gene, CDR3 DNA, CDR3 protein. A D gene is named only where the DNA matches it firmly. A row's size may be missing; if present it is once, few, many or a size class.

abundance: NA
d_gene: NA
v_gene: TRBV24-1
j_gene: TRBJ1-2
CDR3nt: TGTGCCACCAGTGAATGGACAGAGAACTATGGCTACACCTTC
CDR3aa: CATSEWTENYGYTF

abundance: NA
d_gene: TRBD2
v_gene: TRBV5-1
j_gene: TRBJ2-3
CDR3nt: TGCGCCAGCAGGTTGACTAGCGCTACAGATACGCAGTATTTT
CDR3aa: CASRLTSATDTQYF

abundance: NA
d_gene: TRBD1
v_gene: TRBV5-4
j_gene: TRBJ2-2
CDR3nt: TGTGCCAGCAGTCCGGGACAGGGGGCGACCGGGGAGCTGTTTTTT
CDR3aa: CASSPGQGATGELFF

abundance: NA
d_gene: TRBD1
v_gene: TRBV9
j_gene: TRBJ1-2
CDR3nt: TGTGCCAGCAGACAGGGACAGGACTCCTTCTATGGCTACACCTTC
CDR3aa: CASRQGQDSFYGYTF

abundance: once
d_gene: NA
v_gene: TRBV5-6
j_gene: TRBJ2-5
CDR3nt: TGTGCCAGCAGCCCCCCGGGTCAGAGCCAAGAGACCCAGTACTTC
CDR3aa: CASSPPGQSQETQYF

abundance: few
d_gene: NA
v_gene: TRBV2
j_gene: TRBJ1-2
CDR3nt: TGTGCCAGCAGTGAAGGGGAGGTTCTCGGCTACACCTTC
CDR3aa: CASSEGEVLGYTF

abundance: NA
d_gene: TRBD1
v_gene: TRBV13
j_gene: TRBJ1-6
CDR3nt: TGTGCCAGCAGCCCCGGGACAGTTAATTCACCCCTCCACTTT
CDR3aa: CASSPGTVNSPLHF

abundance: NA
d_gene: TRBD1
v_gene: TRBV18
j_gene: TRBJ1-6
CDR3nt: TGTGCCAGCTCACCGGGACAGGGAGACTCACCCCTCCACTTT
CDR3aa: CASSPGQGDSPLHF

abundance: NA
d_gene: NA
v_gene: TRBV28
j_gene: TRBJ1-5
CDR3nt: TGTGCCAGCAGTGCGGGGGTTCATCAGCCCCAGCATTTT
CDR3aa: CASSAGVHQPQHF

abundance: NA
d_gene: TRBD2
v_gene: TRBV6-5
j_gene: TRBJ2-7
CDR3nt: TGTGCCAGCAGTTACACGTCTAGCGGGAGCCTCGAGCAGTACTTC
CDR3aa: CASSYTSSGSLEQYF

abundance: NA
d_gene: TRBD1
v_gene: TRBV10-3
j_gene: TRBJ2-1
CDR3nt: TGTGCCATCAGTTCCGGACAGGGCCTCTCGAATGAGCAGTTCTTC
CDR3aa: CAISSGQGLSNEQFF

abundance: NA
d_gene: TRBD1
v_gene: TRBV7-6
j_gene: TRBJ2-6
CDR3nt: TGTGCCAGCAGCGTGGACAGGGTCCCTGGGGCCAACGTCCTGACTTTC
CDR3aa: CASSVDRVPGANVLTF

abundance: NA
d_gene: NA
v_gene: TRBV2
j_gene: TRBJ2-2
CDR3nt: TGTGCCAGCAGTCTTGGGCAGAGTGGGGAGCTGTTTTTT
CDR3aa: CASSLGQSGELFF

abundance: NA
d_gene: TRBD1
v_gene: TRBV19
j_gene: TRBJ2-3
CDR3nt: TGTGCCAGCACGGACAGGGCCGGCACAGATACGCAGTATTTT
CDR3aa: CASTDRAGTDTQYF

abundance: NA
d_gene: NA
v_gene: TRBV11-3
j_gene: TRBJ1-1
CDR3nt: TGTGCCAGCAGCCCCCCAGGAGGCAGGCTGGACACTGAAGCTTTCTTT
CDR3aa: CASSPPGGRLDTEAFF

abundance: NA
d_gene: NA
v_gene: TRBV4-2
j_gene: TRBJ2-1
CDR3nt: TGTGCCAGCAGCCAAGATTCTGTCAGGGGTGAGCAGTTCTTC
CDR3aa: CASSQDSVRGEQFF

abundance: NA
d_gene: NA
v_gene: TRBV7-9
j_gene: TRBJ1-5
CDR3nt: TGTGCCAGCAGCCCGACAGAGGGCAATCAGCCCCAGCATTTT
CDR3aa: CASSPTEGNQPQHF

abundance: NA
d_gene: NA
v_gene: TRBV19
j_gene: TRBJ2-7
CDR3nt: TGTGCCAGTAGTATCCCCTCCGGGCAGGGACCCGCGGGGGAGCAGTACTTC
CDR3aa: CASSIPSGQGPAGEQYF

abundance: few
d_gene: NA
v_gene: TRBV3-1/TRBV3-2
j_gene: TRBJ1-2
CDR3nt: TGTGCCAGCAGCCAAGCTTCCCTCCTCAACTATGGCTACACCTTC
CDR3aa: CASSQASLLNYGYTF

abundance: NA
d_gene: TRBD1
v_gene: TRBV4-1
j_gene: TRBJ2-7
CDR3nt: TGCGCCAGCAGCCAAGAAGCGGGACAGGGGATTTACGAGCAGTACTTC
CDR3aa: CASSQEAGQGIYEQYF

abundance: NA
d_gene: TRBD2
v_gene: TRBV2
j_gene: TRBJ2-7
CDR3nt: TGTGCCAACAGAGCGGGAGTCGGGTACGAGCAGTACTTC
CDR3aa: CANRAGVGYEQYF

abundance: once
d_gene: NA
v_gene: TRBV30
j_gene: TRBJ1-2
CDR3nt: TGTGCCTGCCTGTTAACGAGTGGCTACACCTTC
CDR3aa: CACLLTSGYTF

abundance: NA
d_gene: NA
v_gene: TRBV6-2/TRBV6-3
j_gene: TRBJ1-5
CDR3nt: TGTGCCAGCAGCCCCGACAGGAATCAGCCCCAGCATTTT
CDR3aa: CASSPDRNQPQHF

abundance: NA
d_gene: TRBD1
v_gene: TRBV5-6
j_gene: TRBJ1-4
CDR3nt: TGTGCCAGCAGCCCGTGGACAGGGCCGGTTGAAAAACTGTTTTTT
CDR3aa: CASSPWTGPVEKLFF

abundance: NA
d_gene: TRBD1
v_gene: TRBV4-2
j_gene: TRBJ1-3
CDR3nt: TGTGCCAGCAGCCAAGATGGGCGACAGGGTGACACCATATATTTT
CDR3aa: CASSQDGRQGDTIYF